The clone carrying this TCR beta chain appeared once. Per the germline V gene, CDR1 is SGHRS and CDR2 is YFSETQ. CDR3 length: 15 residues. V lost 4 bases, J lost 5 bases, and 15 bases lay in between. Here immunoSEQ multiplex PCR was the method, and the copy in TCRdb shows in-frame clones only, minus some. The data show about 2 million clones, with roughly 94% seen just once and 0.1% to 0.15% held by the top ten. The data were obtained in a study of shared clonotypes between healthy human individuals. Looking at the study overall: Each donor had three CD4 naive, three CD4 memory, two CD8 naive and one CD8 memory plate.

The study drew its donors from healthy HIV-negative adults without recent acute infections or vaccinations. The chain uses TRBV5-1 and TRBJ2-2; D remains ambiguous. The specimen sequenced was naive CD4+ T cells sorted from blood. Noted subset: CD45RA+ positively selected. The source is a man aged 18 to 29 in good health. The CDR3 protein is CASSAGSAWTGELFF. The CDR3, as DNA: TGCGCCAGCAGCGCCGGGTCCGCGTGGACCGGGGAGCTGTTTTTT.